Shown below are 9 T cell receptor beta chains from a single sample sequenced in a study of shared clonotypes between healthy human individuals. TCRdb keeps only in-frame clones here, not all; method: immunoSEQ multiplex PCR. In the table there are 2 million to 3 million clones, 90% to 95% of which are singletons. The sample comprised naive CD4+ T cells from PBMCs. The subset here: CD45RA+ positively selected. These TCRs come from a man between 18 and 29 years old in good health. Some clones in this sample may be carry-over from other donors' samples.

The chain links TRBV2 to TRBJ2-1; maybe TRBD2 (5 bases). V lost 4 bases, J lost 7 bases, and 20 bases lay in between. Germline CDR1 reads SNHLY; CDR2 reads FYNNEI. The CDR3 has 16 residues. The chain's CDR3 is CASSGEYTRGGNEQFF. The CDR3 DNA reads as TGTGCCAGCAGTGGGGAGTATACTCGCGGCGGAAATGAGCAGTTCTTC.

V is TRBV5-1 and J is TRBJ2-5; the D is unclear. Trimming took 7 bases from V and 5 from J, leaving 18 bases between them. CDR3 length: 14 residues. The germline gives CDR1 SGHRS, CDR2 YFSETQ. This chain's CDR3 is CASCKILSGETQYF. CDR3 in DNA: TGCGCCAGCTGCAAGATTCTTTCGGGCGAGACCCAGTACTTC.

The chain combines TRBV5-1 with TRBJ2-2; a weak D match, TRBD1 (5 bases). There are 16 residues in the CDR3. V was clipped by 4 bases and J by 0 bases, with 13 bases between them. CDR1 is SGHRS and CDR2 is YFSETQ in the germline V gene. This chain's CDR3 is CASSPRSRANTGELFF. The DNA for the CDR3 is TGCGCCAGCAGCCCCCGCAGCAGGGCGAACACCGGGGAGCTGTTTTTT.

The chain carries TRBV7-3 and TRBJ2-2; D ambiguous. V lost 4 bases to trimming and J lost 7 bases, with 10 bases between them. Germline-derived CDR1 and CDR2 are SGHTA and FQGTGA. The CDR3 extends over 13 amino acids. This CDR3 reads CASSSPLVGELFF. CDR3 coding DNA: TGTGCCAGCAGCTCCCCTCTCGTCGGGGAGCTGTTTTTT. The complete variable domain, with remaining parts taken from reference TRBV7-3 and TRBJ2-2, reads GAGVSQTPSNKVTEKGKYVELRCDPISGHTALYWYRQSLGQGPEFLIYFQGTGAADDSGLPNDRFFAVRPEGSVSTLKIQRTERGDSAVYLCASSSPLVGELFFGEGSRLTVL.

J is TRBJ1-1 and V is TRBV28; D is unresolved. This CDR3 has 15 amino acids. Trimming took off 4 bases at V and 1 base at J, with 13 bases between the two ends. Germline values: CDR1 MDHEN, CDR2 SYDVKM. This CDR3 reads CASSSAVVGNTEAFF. CDR3 bases: TGTGCCAGCAGTTCCGCAGTAGTAGGGAACACTGAAGCTTTCTTT. Drawing the rest from reference TRBV28 and TRBJ1-1, the complete variable domain is DVKVTQSSRYLVKRTGEKVFLECVQDMDHENMFWYRQDPGLGLRLIYFSYDVKMKEKGDIPEGYSVSREKKERFSLILESASTNQTSMYLCASSSAVVGNTEAFFGQGTRLTVV.

In its sample, this clone was seen a few times. The chain couples TRBV5-4 to TRBJ2-3; 9 nucleotides align to TRBD2. Germline V gene sequence: CDR1 SGHNT, CDR2 YYREEE (reference sequence). The J segment lost 5 bases and the V segment lost 4 bases, leaving 11 bases of the junction unmatched. The CDR3 is made up of 16 amino acids. The CDR3 DNA sequence: TGTGCCAGCAGCCCCCGGTTAGCGGGAGTTGGAGATACGCAGTATTTT. Protein product: CASSPRLAGVGDTQYF.

Remarks on this clone: In the same sample, other DNA sequences code for this CDR3. The chain employs TRBV5-1 and TRBJ2-7; possibly TRBD2 for D (5 bases). The length of the CDR3 is 12 residues. Germline-derived CDR1 and CDR2 are SGHRS and YFSETQ. V lost 2 bases to trimming and J lost 4 bases, with 7 bases between them. For the CDR3, the DNA is TGCGCCAGCAGCTTAGAGGGTTACGAGCAGTACTTC. It is translated as CASSLEGYEQYF. Combining the CDR3 with reference TRBV5-1 and TRBJ2-7 gives the whole variable domain KAGVTQTPRYLIKTRGQQVTLSCSPISGHRSVSWYQQTPGQGLQFLFEYFSETQRNKGNFPGRFSGRQFSNSRSEMNVSTLELGDSALYLCASSLEGYEQYFGPGTRLTVT.

The chain employs TRBV27 and TRBJ1-2; a weak D match, TRBD1 (6 bases). The CDR3 has 15 residues. The germline CDR1 and CDR2 sequences are MNHEY and SMNVEV (reference sequence). V lost 5 bases and J lost 4, with 17 bases in between. The DNA for the CDR3 is TGTGCCAGCAGTCTCCGACACCCGGGGGCCTATGGCTACACCTTC. Protein product: CASSLRHPGAYGYTF.

The V and J genes are TRBV9 and TRBJ2-1; D is possibly TRBD2 (7 bases). Trimming removed 4 bases from V and 2 bases from J, with 16 bases in between. Germline assignment: CDR1 SGDLS and CDR2 YYNGEE. The CDR3 is made up of 16 amino acids. The CDR3 protein is CASSTRGGGTYNEQFF. The DNA for the CDR3 is TGTGCCAGCAGCACCCGGGGAGGGGGAACCTACAATGAGCAGTTCTTC.